One and the same sample provided the 24 T cell receptor beta chains below, sequenced in a study of regulatory T cells in long-lasting Graves disease. Investigators prepared the TCR beta libraries by applying iRepertoire HTBI primers and Arm-PCR of CDR3 regions. Each CDR3 protein gets one entry after TCRdb re-called the multiplex PCR reads with MiXCR. The table includes about 440,000 distinct CDR3 sequences, 14% to 15% detected once. As to time point: newly diagnosed GD, antithyroid drugs for less than 3 months. The authors made the TCR library using RNA they extracted from PBMCs. The sample also formed part of further work on T cells in Graves' hyperthyroidism and ophthalmopathy.

This sample comprised peripheral blood mononuclear cells (PBMCs), obtained at new diagnosis, from a patient treated with antithyroid drugs. The receptors come from a woman in her thirties with Graves disease.

This clonotype was recorded at least ten times. V is TRBV30 and J is TRBJ2-2, with D unresolved. Germline values: CDR1 GTSNPN, CDR2 SVGIG (reference sequence). This CDR3 region has 13 residues. Between the trimmed V and J ends, which lost 2 bases and 5 bases, there was a span of 9 bases. DNA for the CDR3: TGTGCCTGGAGTCTAGGGTGGACCGGGGAGCTGTTTTTT. It encodes CAWSLGWTGELFF.

The V call is TRBV25-1, the J call TRBJ2-7, with D perhaps TRBD1 (6 bases). Germline V gene lookup returns CDR1 MGHDK and CDR2 SYGVNS. The ends were cut back, 1 base at V and 5 bases at J, with 21 bases in the middle. CDR3 length equals 17 residues. The CDR3 sequence: CASSESRGRPLSNEQYF. The CDR3, as DNA: TGTGCCAGCAGTGAATCCAGGGGACGCCCCCTCTCTAACGAGCAGTACTTC.

This clonotype was detected ten times or more. The chain couples TRBV18 to TRBJ1-5, with 11 bases fitting TRBD1. The CDR3 sequence is 15 residues long. Germline CDR1 reads KGHSH; CDR2 reads LQKENI. With V trimmed by 3 bases and J by 6 bases, 4 bases remained unmatched. For the CDR3, the DNA is TGTGCCAGCTCACCTCAGGGACAGGGGGTTCAGCCCCAGCATTTT. Protein product: CASSPQGQGVQPQHF.

This clonotype was seen many times. The gene calls are TRBV27 and TRBJ1-6; possible D gene TRBD1, 6 bases. The length of the CDR3 is 16 residues. Germline V gene sequence: CDR1 MNHEY, CDR2 SMNVEV (reference sequence). V was clipped by 9 bases and J by 7 bases, with 22 bases between them. The DNA for the CDR3 is TGTGCCAGTAACGGGGGAATAGGACAGAAAAATTCACCCCTCCACTTT. As protein: CASNGGIGQKNSPLHF.

Concerning this clonotype: A read error is possible here, since a much larger clone lies one base away. The chain employs TRBV6-1 and TRBJ1-1; D gene uncertain. The germline V gene has CDR1 MNHNS and CDR2 SASEGT. V lost 6 bases, J lost 1 base, and 15 bases lay in between. This CDR3 is built from 15 residues. This CDR3 reads CASRKRAPANTEAFF. The CDR3 DNA sequence: TGTGCCAGCAGAAAAAGGGCCCCGGCGAACACTGAAGCTTTCTTT.

This clonotype was counted ten times or more. The CDR3 DNA follows: TGTGCCTGGAGTCCGGGACCGATGAACACTGAAGCTTTCTTT. Translation: CAWSPGPMNTEAFF. The V call is TRBV30, the J call TRBJ1-1; D is possibly TRBD1 (5 bases). This CDR3 has 14 amino acids. The V and J ends lost 2 bases and 0 bases respectively, with 10 bases between them. Germline assignment: CDR1 GTSNPN and CDR2 SVGIG (reference sequence).

This clonotype showed up just a few times. The V call is TRBV2, the J call TRBJ2-6; 8 bases align to TRBD1. Germline CDR1 is SNHLY and CDR2 is FYNNEI. After removal of 8 bases from V and 0 bases from J, the junction contained 9 bases not matched to a gene. CDR3 size: 17 residues. DNA for the CDR3: TGTGCCAGCGACAGGGGTAGAGGATTCTCTGGGGCCAACGTCCTGACTTTC. It is translated as CASDRGRGFSGANVLTF.

This clonotype was detected many times. The chain recombines TRBV5-6 with TRBJ1-5; possible D gene TRBD1, 5 bases. The CDR3 runs 15 residues. Trimming removed 3 bases from V and 9 bases from J, with 19 bases in between. The germline CDR1 and CDR2 sequences are SGHDT and YYEEEE. CDR3 sequence (DNA): TGTGCCAGCAGCTCTTGGGACGGCGGGTATCGGCCCCAGCATTTT. It encodes CASSSWDGGYRPQHF.

This clonotype came up many times. The chain joins TRBV30 to TRBJ2-5; 12 bases align to TRBD2. The CDR3 contains 17 residues. Trimming removed 0 bases from V and 5 bases from J; junction bases left unmatched: 10. Germline assignment: CDR1 GTSNPN and CDR2 SVGIG (reference sequence). The CDR3, as DNA: TGTGCCTGGAGTGTAGGGCTAGCGGGAGGGCCATACGAGACCCAGTACTTC. Amino acids: CAWSVGLAGGPYETQYF. The whole variable domain, remainder taken from reference TRBV30 and TRBJ2-5, is SQTIHQWPATLVQPVGSPLSLECTVEGTSNPNLYWYRQAAGRGLQLLFYSVGIGQISSEVPQNLSASRPQDRQFILSSKKLLLSDSGFYLCAWSVGLAGGPYETQYFGPGTRLLVL.

The CDR3 sequence is CASSSAGPGNTIYF. In DNA form, the CDR3 reads TGTGCCAGCAGTTCCGCAGGGCCTGGAAACACCATATATTTT. V and J are TRBV7-9 and TRBJ1-3, with D tentatively TRBD1 (5 bases). Germline values: CDR1 SEHNR, CDR2 FQNEAQ (reference sequence). V lost 6 bases and J lost 2, with 11 bases in between. This CDR3 is built from 14 residues.

Ten or more counts support this clonotype. V usage is TRBV2 and J usage is TRBJ2-3, with D possibly TRBD2 on 5 matching bases. V lost 1 base and J 3 bases, leaving 11 bases between the germline ends. The germline V gene encodes CDR1 SNHLY and CDR2 FYNNEI. The CDR3 is 15 amino acids. CDR3 sequence (DNA): TGTGCCAGCAGTGAAGTGGTCCGAGGGACAGATACGCAGTATTTT. Protein sequence: CASSEVVRGTDTQYF.

The sample holds many counts of this clonotype. The V and J genes are TRBV18 and TRBJ2-5; the match to TRBD2 covers 8 bases. V gave up 0 bases and J gave up 2 bases; unmatched junction bases: 5. CDR1 is KGHSH, CDR2 LQKENI, per germline. The CDR3 has 16 residues. CDR3 region: CASSPPSGLAQETQYF. The CDR3 DNA reads TGTGCCAGCTCACCACCTAGCGGACTAGCTCAAGAGACCCAGTACTTC.

This clonotype has a count of ten or more. This chain uses TRBV7-2 with TRBJ2-5; D may match TRBD1 or TRBD2 (6 bases each). V was trimmed by 2 bases and J by 5 bases, leaving 33 bases between them. The CDR3 sequence is 21 residues long. Germline values: CDR1 SGHTA, CDR2 FQGNSA. The CDR3 here is CASSLISPWGLAREGLETQYF. CDR3 DNA: TGTGCCAGCAGCTTAATCAGTCCTTGGGGGCTAGCGAGAGAAGGGTTGGAGACCCAGTACTTC.

With respect to this clonotype: The junction and the germline gene differ at one end; a read error may be behind it. This chain links TRBV9 with TRBJ2-5; D gene unclear. Near its end, the DNA agrees better with TRBJ2-7, so the J call may be wrong. From germline, CDR1 is SGDLS and CDR2 YYNGEE. This CDR3 has 13 residues. CDR3 protein: CAGSVGGDYEQYF. The CDR3 DNA is TGTGCCGGCAGCGTAGGTGGGGATTACGAGCAGTACTTC.

The gene calls are TRBV27 and TRBJ2-3; a possible D gene is TRBD2 (5 bases). CDR1 is MNHEY, CDR2 SMNVEV, per germline (reference sequence). This CDR3 contains 15 residues. Deletions cut 8 bases from V and 1 base from J, with 16 bases between. CDR3 region: CASAIRRLGTDTQYF. The DNA of the CDR3 is TGTGCCAGCGCTATTCGGAGGCTGGGCACAGATACGCAGTATTTT.

Here the CDR3 reads CASSLSWNEQYF. The CDR3 coding sequence is TGTGCCAGCAGCTTGTCTTGGAACGAGCAGTACTTC. This sequence joins TRBV5-6 and TRBJ2-7; D call uncertain. V was shortened by 1 base and J by 5 bases, with 7 bases between the two germline ends. This CDR3 spans 12 amino acids. Germline V CDR1 and CDR2: SGHDT, YYEEEE.

This clonotype was counted a few times. This rearrangement joins TRBV6-5 to TRBJ1-4; no definite D call. This CDR3 has 13 residues. Trimming cost V 0 bases and J 5 bases, with 4 bases left between them. Germline V gene lookup returns CDR1 MNHEY and CDR2 SVGAGI. DNA of the CDR3: TGTGCCAGCAGTTACTCGGGGAATGAAAAACTGTTTTTT. Amino acids: CASSYSGNEKLFF.

The chain employs TRBV15 and TRBJ1-5; D is ambiguous. The CDR3 sequence is 13 residues long. V lost 3 bases and J lost 3, with 6 bases in between. CDR1 and CDR2 (germline): LNHNV, YYDKDF (reference sequence). CDR3 residues: CATSSRNNQPQHF. CDR3 in DNA: TGTGCCACCAGCAGCCGAAACAATCAGCCCCAGCATTTT. Supplemented by reference TRBV15 and TRBJ1-5, the full variable domain reads DAMVIQNPRYQVTQFGKPVTLSCSQTLNHNVMYWYQQKSSQAPKLLFHYYDKDFNNEADTPDNFQSRRPNTSFCFLDIRSPGLGDTAMYLCATSSRNNQPQHFGDGTRLSIL.

A word on this clonotype: Its ends do not fully match the called genes, so a read error is possible. This chain joins TRBV24-1 and TRBJ2-1, with D possibly called TRBD1 or TRBD2 (5 bases each). From germline, CDR1 is KGHDR and CDR2 SFDVKD. The CDR3 is 16 residues long. The CDR3 loop is CATSDLRGDSYNEQFF. The CDR3 DNA is TGTGCCACCAGCGATTTGAGGGGAGACAGCTACAATGAGCAGTTCTTC.

There are many counts of this clonotype. The chain combines TRBV6-2 or TRBV6-3 with TRBJ1-2, with TRBD1 identical over 8 bases. The CDR3 totals 15 residues. J gave up 5 bases and V 5 bases, and 10 bases lay outside the gene matches. Germline CDR1 reads MNHEY; CDR2 reads SVGEGT. As DNA, the CDR3 is TGTGCCAGCAGTCCCTTCCTGGACAGGGCGTATGGCTACACCTTC. Protein: CASSPFLDRAYGYTF.

The gene calls are TRBV20-1 and TRBJ2-2; 9 bases align to TRBD2. The CDR3 length is 15 residues. In germline, CDR1 is DFQATT, CDR2 SNEGSKA (reference sequence). Trimming removed 3 bases from V and 5 bases from J; junction bases left unmatched: 7. As DNA, the CDR3 is TGCAGTGCTAGGAAGGCGGGGGGGAGGACCGGGGAGCTGTTTTTT. Translating gives CSARKAGGRTGELFF.

This clonotype has more than one count but fewer than ten. This chain uses TRBV6-4 with TRBJ2-2; 7 bases match TRBD2. Germline trimming cut 3 bases from V and 4 bases from J; bases unmatched to any gene: 8. The CDR3 contains 16 residues. Germline V lookup: CDR1 MRHNA, CDR2 SNTAGT. The CDR3 DNA reads TGTGCCAGCAGTGAAACGCTAGCGGCAGGCACCGGGGAGCTGTTTTTT. Translated, it gives CASSETLAAGTGELFF.

Of note for this clonotype: With a much larger clone just one base away, this may be a read error. This sequence joins TRBV6-6 and TRBJ2-7; a weak D match, TRBD2 (7 bases). This CDR3 spans 15 amino acids. Germline CDR1 reads MNHNY; CDR2 reads SVGAGI (reference sequence). As DNA, the CDR3 is TGTGCCGGCAGTTACTCGCGGGGGCAGTCCTACGAGCAGTACTTC. Its protein product is CAGSYSRGQSYEQYF.

The CDR3 protein is CASSTPSSGGYNEQFF. The CDR3 bases are TGTGCCAGTAGTACCCCTTCTAGCGGAGGTTACAATGAGCAGTTCTTC. The chain uses TRBV19 and TRBJ2-1, with TRBD2 identical over 7 bases. Germline CDR1 reads LNHDA; CDR2 reads SQIVND (reference sequence). With V trimmed by 4 bases and J by 4 bases, 10 bases remained unmatched. The CDR3 sequence is 16 residues long.